Listed below are T cell receptor beta chains from one sample, sequenced in a study of technical replicates of blood from a few donors. Generated by immunoSEQ multiplex PCR, the TCRdb table keeps only in-frame clones and is missing some. The profile covers about 62,000 clones, with 70% to 90% appearing a single time and roughly 5.2% taken by the ten largest. The material sequenced was PBMCs. The receptors were sampled from a human donor in good health. Some clones in this sample may be carry-over from other donors' samples. Both conserved end residues are part of each CDR3. D genes are given only for firm matches. Size values are once, few and many counts, or a class for expanded clones, and some rows have none.

V gene: TRBV7-3; J gene: TRBJ2-5; D gene: -; clone size: -; CDR3 protein: CASSLSGSQETQYF; CDR3 DNA: TGTGCCAGCAGCTTAAGTGGCAGCCAAGAGACCCAGTACTTC
V gene: TRBV6-1; J gene: TRBJ1-1; D gene: TRBD1; clone size: -; CDR3 protein: CARRQGGVTEAFF; CDR3 DNA: TGTGCCAGAAGACAGGGAGGTGTAACTGAAGCTTTCTTT
V gene: TRBV10-3; J gene: TRBJ2-1; D gene: -; clone size: -; CDR3 protein: CAITPGGTPNNEQFF; CDR3 DNA: TGTGCCATCACCCCCGGAGGGACTCCGAACAATGAGCAGTTCTTC
V gene: TRBV29-1; J gene: TRBJ2-1; D gene: -; clone size: -; CDR3 protein: CSGTTADEQFF; CDR3 DNA: TGCAGCGGGACTACCGCGGATGAGCAGTTCTTC
V gene: TRBV7-2; J gene: TRBJ1-3; D gene: TRBD1; clone size: -; CDR3 protein: CASSLGQGSGNTIYF; CDR3 DNA: TGTGCCAGCAGCTTGGGACAGGGGTCTGGAAACACCATATATTTT
V gene: TRBV4-3; J gene: TRBJ1-3; D gene: -; clone size: -; CDR3 protein: CASSQDSSSGNTIYF; CDR3 DNA: TGCGCCAGCAGCCAAGATTCCAGCTCTGGAAACACCATATATTTT
V gene: TRBV18; J gene: TRBJ1-1; D gene: -; clone size: -; CDR3 protein: CASSLDPGRGAFF; CDR3 DNA: TGTGCCAGCTCACTCGATCCGGGCCGGGGAGCTTTCTTT
V gene: TRBV7-7; J gene: TRBJ2-5; D gene: TRBD1; clone size: -; CDR3 protein: CAVTGPQETQYF; CDR3 DNA: TGTGCCGTGACAGGGCCCCAAGAGACCCAGTACTTC
V gene: TRBV2; J gene: TRBJ1-5; D gene: TRBD1; clone size: -; CDR3 protein: CASRQGAESAQPQHF; CDR3 DNA: TGTGCCAGCAGACAGGGGGCTGAGTCTGCTCAGCCCCAGCATTTT
V gene: TRBV7-3; J gene: TRBJ1-6; D gene: -; clone size: -; CDR3 protein: CASSNYGGSPLHF; CDR3 DNA: TGTGCCAGCAGCAATTACGGGGGTTCACCCCTCCACTTT
V gene: TRBV7-6; J gene: TRBJ2-1; D gene: TRBD2; clone size: -; CDR3 protein: CASSLEAGGPYNEQFF; CDR3 DNA: TGTGCCAGCAGCTTAGAAGCGGGAGGCCCATACAATGAGCAGTTCTTC
V gene: TRBV7-3; J gene: TRBJ2-7; D gene: TRBD2; clone size: once; CDR3 protein: CASSFSGIGSYEQYF; CDR3 DNA: TGTGCCAGCAGCTTTAGCGGGATTGGCTCCTACGAGCAGTACTTC
V gene: TRBV14; J gene: TRBJ1-6; D gene: -; clone size: -; CDR3 protein: CASSQDPPGYNSPLHF; CDR3 DNA: TGTGCCAGCAGCCAAGATCCGCCAGGGTATAATTCACCCCTCCACTTT
V gene: TRBV9; J gene: TRBJ2-5; D gene: -; clone size: -; CDR3 protein: CASSPSTETQYF; CDR3 DNA: TGTGCCAGCAGTCCTAGTACGGAGACCCAGTACTTC
V gene: TRBV5-6; J gene: TRBJ1-1; D gene: -; clone size: -; CDR3 protein: CASSLTDTEAFF; CDR3 DNA: TGTGCCAGCAGCTTGACAGACACTGAAGCTTTCTTT
V gene: TRBV13; J gene: TRBJ1-1; D gene: TRBD1; clone size: -; CDR3 protein: CASILRRGTGGLHTEAFF; CDR3 DNA: TGTGCCAGCATCCTGCGGAGGGGGACAGGGGGCTTGCACACTGAAGCTTTCTTT
V gene: TRBV2; J gene: TRBJ2-1; D gene: TRBD2; clone size: -; CDR3 protein: CASSEWGGRAGNEQFF; CDR3 DNA: TGTGCCAGCAGTGAATGGGGCGGGAGGGCCGGCAATGAGCAGTTCTTC
V gene: TRBV7-2; J gene: TRBJ1-2; D gene: TRBD1; clone size: -; CDR3 protein: CASSSDRSNYGYTF; CDR3 DNA: TGTGCCAGCAGTTCGGACAGGTCAAACTATGGCTACACCTTC
V gene: TRBV28; J gene: TRBJ1-2; D gene: TRBD1; clone size: -; CDR3 protein: CASTTGDYGYTF; CDR3 DNA: TGTGCCAGCACCACAGGGGACTATGGCTACACCTTC
V gene: TRBV7-8; J gene: TRBJ2-5; D gene: TRBD2; clone size: -; CDR3 protein: CASSSGLAGGEETQYF; CDR3 DNA: TGTGCCAGCAGCTCCGGACTAGCGGGGGGAGAAGAGACCCAGTACTTC
V gene: TRBV4-2; J gene: TRBJ2-5; D gene: TRBD2; clone size: once; CDR3 protein: CASSQRLAHQETQYF; CDR3 DNA: TGTGCCAGCAGCCAACGACTAGCGCACCAAGAGACCCAGTACTTC
V gene: TRBV21-1; J gene: TRBJ2-7; D gene: -; clone size: -; CDR3 protein: CASSPRDYPEEYEQYF; CDR3 DNA: TGTGCCAGCAGCCCCCGGGACTACCCCGAGGAGTACGAGCAGTACTTC
V gene: TRBV4-3; J gene: TRBJ1-5; D gene: TRBD1; clone size: -; CDR3 protein: CASSQGGQGNQPQHF; CDR3 DNA: TGCGCCAGCAGCCAAGGAGGACAGGGGAATCAGCCCCAGCATTTT